These 32 T cell receptor beta chains share one sample of origin, sequenced in a study of blood T cell repertoires in COVID-19. This table comes from immunoSEQ multiplex PCR, and its TCRdb copy is limited to in-frame clones, with some not included. This table has about 100,000 clones, approximately 86% appearing once. Sequencing was done on a sample of peripheral blood. The origin of the receptors is a woman between 50 and 59 years old with COVID-19, enrolled during active disease.

V gene TRBV4-2 combines with J gene TRBJ1-1; D is possibly TRBD1 (6 bases). The CDR3 totals 16 residues. V was pared by 1 base and J by 1 base, with 13 bases between. Per the germline V gene, CDR1 is LGHNA and CDR2 is YNFKEQ. CDR3 nucleotide sequence: TGTGCCAGCAGCCAAGGGGGGGGCATCGGGAACACTGAAGCTTTCTTT. Translated, it gives CASSQGGGIGNTEAFF.

The chain links TRBV19 to TRBJ1-6; 7 nucleotides align to TRBD1. Germline lookup yields CDR1 LNHDA and CDR2 SQIVND (reference sequence). V gave up 7 bases and J gave up 2 bases; unmatched junction bases: 5. The CDR3 loop spans 15 amino acids. The CDR3 sequence is CASTSRGTYNSPLHF. The CDR3, as DNA: TGTGCCAGTACCTCCAGGGGGACCTATAATTCACCCCTCCACTTT.

The rearrangement links TRBV10-1 to TRBJ2-7, with 8 positions matching TRBD1. V lost 8 bases and J lost 2; bases outside the gene matches: 5. The CDR3 consists of 13 residues. Germline CDR1 and CDR2: WNHNN and SYGVQD (reference sequence). The CDR3 DNA reads TGCGCCAGCCCGGGACAGGATACCTACGAGCAGTACTTC. It specifies CASPGQDTYEQYF.

The chain couples TRBV6-5 to TRBJ1-5; D is possibly TRBD1 (6 bases). The CDR3 is 15 amino acids. V lost 10 bases, J lost 2 bases, and 18 bases lay in between. Germline V gives CDR1 MNHEY, CDR2 SVGAGI. The CDR3 region has the DNA TGTGCCACAACATCCAGGGGCAGAGGCAATCAGCCCCAGCATTTT. Its protein is CATTSRGRGNQPQHF.

A word on this clone: The same CDR3 also results from other DNA sequences found in this sample. This rearrangement joins TRBV10-3 to TRBJ1-3; no clear D. The CDR3 consists of 12 residues. V was trimmed by 8 bases and J by 1 base, leaving 6 bases between them. Germline lookup yields CDR1 ENHRY and CDR2 SYGVKD. The CDR3 coding sequence is TGTGCCATCTCCTATTCTGGAAACACCATATATTTT. This codes for CAISYSGNTIYF.

The chain combines TRBV7-2 with TRBJ1-3; no reliable D call. The V gene lost 2 bases and the J gene lost 4 bases, with 12 bases spanning the gap. This CDR3 is 15 amino acids long. Germline assignment: CDR1 SGHTA and CDR2 FQGNSA. The chain's CDR3 is CASSLTSLSGNTIYF. In DNA form, the CDR3 reads TGTGCCAGCAGCTTAACAAGTCTCTCAGGAAACACCATATATTTT.

In regard to this clone: Other DNA sequences in this specimen translate into the identical CDR3. The chain carries TRBV5-6 and TRBJ2-5; the match to TRBD2 covers 12 bases. Germline V gene sequence: CDR1 SGHDT, CDR2 YYEEEE. V was pared by 3 bases and J by 4 bases, with 1 base of the junction left unmatched. The CDR3 consists of 14 residues. This CDR3 is CASSSLAGGETQYF. As DNA, the CDR3 is TGTGCCAGCAGCTCACTAGCGGGGGGAGAGACCCAGTACTTC.

V gene TRBV7-2 combines with J gene TRBJ2-7, with 11 bases matching TRBD2. Germline trimming cut 5 bases from V and 2 bases from J; bases unmatched to any gene: 11. Per the germline V gene, CDR1 is SGHTA and CDR2 is FQGNSA. This CDR3 region has 17 residues. This chain's CDR3 is CASSTDVAGGLPYEQYF. In DNA, the CDR3 is TGTGCCAGCAGCACGGACGTAGCGGGGGGGCTACCCTACGAGCAGTACTTC. Variable domain in full (rest from reference TRBV7-2 and TRBJ2-7): GAGVSQSPSNKVTEKGKDVELRCDPISGHTALYWYRQSLGQGLEFLIYFQGNSAPDKSGLPSDRFSAERTGGSVSTLTIQRTQQEDSAVYLCASSTDVAGGLPYEQYFGPGTRLTVT.

The table lists this clone with a count of one. V is TRBV7-2 and J is TRBJ2-2, with a tentative D call TRBD2 (6 bases). V was cut by 5 bases and J by 2 bases, with 12 bases left in between. The CDR3 length is 15 residues. CDR1 is SGHTA, CDR2 FQGNSA, per germline. CDR3: CASSARDFNTGELFF. In nucleotides, the CDR3 is TGTGCCAGCAGCGCCCGGGACTTTAACACCGGGGAGCTGTTTTTT.

J is TRBJ2-7 and V is TRBV6-5; 8 bases fit TRBD2. Germline V gene data show CDR1 as MNHEY and CDR2 as SVGAGI. CDR3 length equals 15 residues. V trimming: 8 bases; J trimming: 2 bases; junction bases outside the gene matches: 11. CDR3 bases: TGTGCCAGCCGGGTAGGTAGCGGGGCAACCTACGAGCAGTACTTC. Amino acid sequence: CASRVGSGATYEQYF.

The rearrangement uses TRBV19 and TRBJ2-7; TRBD1 matches at 8 bases. With 3 bases clipped from V and 4 bases from J, the junction kept 2 bases outside the gene matches. CDR3 length: 13 residues. Germline V gene lookup returns CDR1 LNHDA and CDR2 SQIVND (reference sequence). The CDR3: CASSIRQGYEQYF. CDR3 sequence (DNA): TGTGCCAGTAGTATTCGACAGGGGTACGAGCAGTACTTC.

The chain couples TRBV7-9 to TRBJ1-6; TRBD1 aligns across 7 bases. Losses at the gene ends were 5 bases for V and 11 bases for J; bases not matched to a gene: 9. Germline lookup yields CDR1 SEHNR and CDR2 FQNEAQ (reference sequence). This CDR3 has 14 amino acids. The CDR3 sequence: CASSPWTGPAPLHF. The CDR3 bases are TGTGCCAGCAGCCCCTGGACAGGCCCGGCACCCCTCCACTTT.

The chain recombines TRBV2 with TRBJ1-1; 11 nucleotides align to TRBD1. Germline-derived CDR1 and CDR2 are SNHLY and FYNNEI. This CDR3 region has 15 residues. V shed 5 bases and J 4 bases; nucleotides not matched to a gene: 6. The CDR3 DNA follows: TGTGCCAGCAGTTCTACCGGGACAGGGGGCACTGAAGCTTTCTTT. This sequence encodes CASSSTGTGGTEAFF.

The J gene is TRBJ1-1, the V gene TRBV7-3, with TRBD1 matching 7 bases. Germline trimming cut 5 bases from V and 6 bases from J; bases unmatched to any gene: 6. The germline V gene encodes CDR1 SGHTA and CDR2 FQGTGA. The CDR3 covers 13 residues. CDR3: CASSPYGQAEAFF. DNA for the CDR3: TGTGCCAGCAGCCCATACGGACAGGCTGAAGCTTTCTTT.

V usage is TRBV27 and J usage is TRBJ1-1, with D unclear. CDR1 is MNHEY, CDR2 SMNVEV, per germline (reference sequence). V was clipped by 6 bases and J by 1 base, with 18 bases between them. CDR3 length: 16 residues. The CDR3: CASRNAWQAGNTEAFF. DNA of the CDR3: TGTGCCAGCAGAAACGCATGGCAGGCGGGGAACACTGAAGCTTTCTTT.

The V call is TRBV5-1, the J call TRBJ2-3, with 7 positions matching TRBD1. Germline V gene data show CDR1 as SGHRS and CDR2 as YFSETQ. CDR3 size: 16 residues. V was clipped by 0 bases and J by 1 base; unmatched bases: 5. CDR3 sequence: CASSLVSGQRTDTQYF. Written as DNA, the CDR3 is TGCGCCAGCAGCTTGGTTTCGGGACAGCGCACAGATACGCAGTATTTT.

V is TRBV6-2 or TRBV6-3 and J is TRBJ2-1; the match to TRBD2 covers 7 bases. Germline CDR1 is MNHEY and CDR2 is SVGEGT. Trimming at V came to 5 bases and at J to 2 bases, leaving 9 bases not matched to a gene. This CDR3 region has 16 residues. CDR3 residues: CASSDPGGFTYNEQFF. Written as DNA, the CDR3 is TGTGCCAGCAGTGACCCCGGGGGGTTTACCTACAATGAGCAGTTCTTC.

The chain employs TRBV12-3 or TRBV12-4 and TRBJ1-2; D uncertain. Between the trimmed V and J ends, which lost 2 bases and 5 bases, there was a span of 3 bases. This CDR3 has 11 residues. The CDR3: CASSLSYGYTF. CDR3 DNA: TGTGCCAGCAGTTTATCGTATGGCTACACCTTC.

The chain has TRBV2 and TRBJ2-5; 9 bases match TRBD1. V shed 4 bases, J shed 3 bases, and the junction held 3 bases outside the gene matches. The CDR3 extends over 14 amino acids. The germline CDR1 and CDR2 sequences are SNHLY and FYNNEI. CDR3 amino acids: CASSARTGEETQYF. DNA for the CDR3: TGTGCCAGCAGTGCGAGGACAGGGGAAGAGACCCAGTACTTC.

The V and J genes are TRBV2 and TRBJ1-5; D gene ambiguous. This CDR3 comprises 14 residues. Trimming pared 2 bases from V and 5 bases from J, leaving 10 bases between. Germline V lookup: CDR1 SNHLY, CDR2 FYNNEI. CDR3 amino acids: CASSESYSDQPQHF. Written as DNA, the CDR3 is TGTGCCAGCAGTGAATCCTATTCGGATCAGCCCCAGCATTTT. Together with reference TRBV2 and TRBJ1-5, the CDR3 gives the full variable domain: EPEVTQTPSHQVTQMGQEVILRCVPISNHLYFYWYRQILGQKVEFLVSFYNNEISEKSEIFDDQFSVERPDGSNFTLKIRSTKLEDSAMYFCASSESYSDQPQHFGDGTRLSIL.

CDR3 in amino acids: CASSLGQGNTGELFF. DNA of the CDR3: TGCGCCAGCAGCTTGGGACAGGGGAACACCGGGGAGCTGTTTTTT. The chain is built from TRBV5-1 and TRBJ2-2; TRBD1 matches 7 bases. Germline trimming cut 0 bases from V and 1 base from J; bases unmatched to any gene: 0. The CDR3 contains 15 residues. Germline CDR1 is SGHRS and CDR2 is YFSETQ.

This chain uses TRBV12-3 or TRBV12-4 with TRBJ2-1; 8 nucleotides line up with TRBD2. J gave up 9 bases and V 7 bases, and 8 bases lay outside the gene matches. The CDR3 consists of 13 residues. CDR3 DNA: TGTGCCAGCACCTTAACCGGGGGGGGTGAGCAGTTCTTC. It codes for CASTLTGGGEQFF.

This chain links TRBV7-2 with TRBJ1-3; weak D call: TRBD1 (5 bases). Germline V gene sequence: CDR1 SGHTA, CDR2 FQGNSA. The V end lost 6 bases, the J end lost 8 bases, and 23 bases lay between the germline ends. This CDR3 spans 16 amino acids. This CDR3 reads CASRKPGLKPIDTIYF. The CDR3 nucleotides read TGTGCCAGCAGAAAGCCAGGGCTAAAACCTATAGACACCATATATTTT.

This clone was detected only once. This chain joins TRBV30 and TRBJ2-7, with TRBD2 matching 8 bases. In germline, CDR1 is GTSNPN, CDR2 SVGIG (reference sequence). V lost 4 bases to trimming and J lost 2 bases; unmatched junction nucleotides: 1. This CDR3 is 12 amino acids long. CDR3 bases: TGTGCCTGGACCGGGGGGGCCTACGAGCAGTACTTC. It translates to CAWTGGAYEQYF.

The chain links TRBV12-3 or TRBV12-4 to TRBJ2-5; the D gene is possibly TRBD2 (5 bases). V was cut by 5 bases and J by 5 bases, with 12 bases left in between. CDR3 length: 13 residues. CDR3: CASSRSRGETQYF. In nucleotides, the CDR3 is TGTGCCAGCAGTCGTAGCCGCGGGGAGACCCAGTACTTC.

This sequence joins TRBV7-8 and TRBJ1-1, with a possible D match to TRBD1 (5 bases). Per the germline V gene, CDR1 is SGHVS and CDR2 is FQNEAQ. CDR3 length: 13 residues. V was trimmed by 7 bases and J by 1 base, leaving 10 bases between them. The CDR3: CASKNRRNTEAFF. DNA for the CDR3: TGTGCCAGCAAGAACAGGCGGAACACTGAAGCTTTCTTT.

This chain joins TRBV29-1 and TRBJ1-2; possibly TRBD1 for D (6 bases). The CDR3 sequence is 15 residues long. V gave up 0 bases and J gave up 5 bases, with 16 bases separating them. CDR1 SQVTM and CDR2 ANQGSEA come from the germline V gene. This CDR3 reads CSVEDKRQGNYGYTF. CDR3 nucleotide sequence: TGCAGCGTTGAAGATAAACGCCAGGGGAATTATGGCTACACCTTC.

V usage is TRBV7-9 and J usage is TRBJ1-4; a weak D match, TRBD1 (5 bases). The CDR3 is made up of 15 amino acids. CDR1 SEHNR and CDR2 FQNEAQ come from the germline V gene (reference sequence). V shed 1 base and J shed 2 bases, with 8 bases lying between them. CDR3 DNA: TGTGCCAGCAGCTTAGAGGGGTCTACTAATGAAAAACTGTTTTTT. Its translation: CASSLEGSTNEKLFF.

In DNA, the CDR3 is TGTGCCAGCTCCCGAGACAGTAATTCACCCCTCCACTTT. Translated: CASSRDSNSPLHF. This chain links TRBV18 with TRBJ1-6; D is perhaps TRBD1 (5 bases). The germline V gene encodes CDR1 KGHSH and CDR2 LQKENI. Trimming shortened V by 6 bases and J by 6 bases, and 9 bases separated the two germline ends. This CDR3 comprises 13 residues.

V and J are TRBV4-3 and TRBJ2-6; possible D gene TRBD2, 6 bases. Germline V lookup: CDR1 LGHNA, CDR2 YSLEER. This CDR3 contains 15 residues. V dropped 3 bases and J dropped 3 bases, with 9 bases sitting between them. CDR3 nucleotide sequence: TGCGCCAGCAGCCAGGAGGGGAATGGGGCCAACGTCCTGACTTTC. This codes for CASSQEGNGANVLTF.

The sample holds one count of this clone. The V gene is TRBV11-2, the J gene TRBJ2-5; 8 nucleotides match TRBD2. Per germline, CDR1 SGHAT and CDR2 FQNNGV. The CDR3 has 16 amino acids. The ends lost 7 bases at V and 4 bases at J; junction bases unmatched: 14. CDR3 protein: CASNSGADSPRETQYF. The DNA of the CDR3 is TGTGCCAGCAATAGCGGGGCCGACTCCCCCCGAGAGACCCAGTACTTC.

The CDR3 bases are TGTGCTAGTGGTCCCCGGGGGACCGGGGAGCTGTTTTTT. Protein product: CASGPRGTGELFF. V is TRBV12-5 and J is TRBJ2-2; TRBD2 is a possible D gene (6 bases). With 5 bases removed from V and 5 bases from J, the gap between germline ends came to 9 bases. The germline CDR1 and CDR2 sequences are LGHNT and FRNRAP. The CDR3 consists of 13 residues.